Presented here are 9 T cell receptor beta chains from one specimen sequenced in a study of shared clonotypes between healthy human individuals (dated by TCRdb to the early 2020s). The protocol used for the library was the immunoSEQ multiplex PCR assay. TCRdb stores this immuneACCESS table with in-frame sequences only. Part of the clones is absent; in the studies checked, under half of the shortfall reflects unresolved V genes, and no reason is known for the rest. The sample has around 350,000 clones on record, around 79% of them singletons. The ten biggest clones cover about 10% of the sample. The sample consisted of memory CD4+ T cells sorted from blood. Interpreted using the paper, the cell subset or site label stands for: CD45RA-negative fraction. The source is a man between 25 and 39 years old in good health.

This clone appeared once. The V call is TRBV5-4, the J call TRBJ2-3; 8 bases agree with TRBD1. The CDR3 runs 15 residues. Germline CDR1 is SGHNT and CDR2 is YYREEE (reference sequence). After removal of 0 bases from V and 6 bases from J, the junction contained 6 bases not matched to a gene. CDR3 sequence reads: CASSLAQGAKDTQYF. Here the CDR3 DNA reads TGTGCCAGCAGCTTGGCGCAGGGGGCAAAGGATACGCAGTATTTT. The full variable domain, with the rest looked up from reference TRBV5-4 and TRBJ2-3, is ETGVTQSPTHLIKTRGQQVTLRCSSQSGHNTVSWYQQALGQGPQFIFQYYREEENGRGNFPPRFSGLQFPNYSSELNVNALELDDSALYLCASSLAQGAKDTQYFGPGTRLTVL.

The chain has TRBV7-4 and TRBJ1-3; D is uncertain. CDR1 and CDR2 from the germline V gene are SGHVT and SQSDAQ. The CDR3 is 16 amino acids. Trimming left V 10 bases short and J 0 bases short, with 19 bases between. CDR3 bases: TGTGCCAACGGGGTTGTACCCGGGGTCTCTGGAAACACCATATATTTT. Amino acid sequence: CANGVVPGVSGNTIYF.

This clone was counted between two and nine times. V and J are TRBV25-1 and TRBJ2-7, with D possibly TRBD2 on 6 matching bases. Germline-derived CDR1 and CDR2 are MGHDK and SYGVNS. Trimming stripped 7 bases from V and 4 bases from J, with 8 bases between. The CDR3 is 11 residues long. This CDR3 reads CASTGTYEQYF. CDR3 in DNA: TGTGCCAGCACCGGGACTTACGAGCAGTACTTC.

The chain joins TRBV11-2 to TRBJ2-4; D ambiguous. Germline V lookup: CDR1 SGHAT, CDR2 FQNNGV. The CDR3 covers 14 residues. Trimming removed 5 bases at V and 2 bases at J, with 10 bases between. CDR3 protein: CASSPMGTKNIQYF. The CDR3 region has the DNA TGTGCCAGCAGCCCAATGGGGACCAAAAACATTCAGTACTTC. Together with reference TRBV11-2 and TRBJ2-4, the CDR3 gives the full variable domain: EAGVAQSPRYKIIEKRQSVAFWCNPISGHATLYWYQQILGQGPKLLIQFQNNGVVDDSQLPKDRFSAERLKGVDSTLKIQPAKLEDSAVYLCASSPMGTKNIQYFGAGTRLSVL.

This clone has only one observation. The J gene is TRBJ2-6, the V gene TRBV30; unclear D gene. This CDR3 contains 16 residues. Germline CDR1 is GTSNPN and CDR2 is SVGIG (reference sequence). V was trimmed by 2 bases and J by 0 bases, leaving 11 bases between them. CDR3 coding DNA: TGTGCCTGGAGTCAGAAACTACGCTCTGGGGCCAACGTCCTGACTTTC. Protein product: CAWSQKLRSGANVLTF.

The chain uses TRBV5-4 and TRBJ1-2, with D possibly matching TRBD1 (5 bases). Germline CDR1 SGHNT, CDR2 YYREEE (reference sequence). This CDR3 has 16 amino acids. V lost 0 bases, J lost 4 bases, and 16 bases lay in between. The CDR3 is CASSLDRGMPIYGYTF. Written as DNA, the CDR3 is TGTGCCAGCAGCTTGGATCGGGGGATGCCTATCTATGGCTACACCTTC.

The V and J genes are TRBV2 and TRBJ2-1; D gene uncertain. Germline V gene sequence: CDR1 SNHLY, CDR2 FYNNEI. V was cut by 3 bases and J by 2 bases, with 11 bases left in between. CDR3 length: 15 residues. The CDR3 coding sequence is TGTGCCAGCAGTGACTCCTTGGGGACCTACAATGAGCAGTTCTTC. Protein sequence: CASSDSLGTYNEQFF.

The chain uses TRBV5-6 and TRBJ1-1; 9 bases fit TRBD1. The CDR3 is 15 residues long. The germline V gene has CDR1 SGHDT and CDR2 YYEEEE. With V trimmed by 5 bases and J by 4 bases, 9 bases remained unmatched. The CDR3 DNA sequence: TGTGCCAGCAGTTCGAACAGGGGGCGCCTCACTGAAGCTTTCTTT. It encodes CASSSNRGRLTEAFF.

This chain connects TRBV28 to TRBJ2-5; TRBD2 might be the D (5 bases). This CDR3 region has 12 residues. From germline, CDR1 is MDHEN and CDR2 SYDVKM. CDR3 bases: TGTGTCGCCAGCGGAACCGCTCAGACCCAGTACTTC. Protein sequence: CVASGTAQTQYF.